This T cell receptor (beta chain) was found in a study of cytomegalovirus exposure and HLA in healthy donors (dated by TCRdb to between 2016 and 2019). General notes on the study: According to an earlier analysis of a few hundred of the donors, about 179 million T cells yielded over 90 million unique TCR beta sequences and more than 250 Gb of sequence data. An early release covering 500 to 750 HLA-typed donors comprised about 320 gigabases of sequencing data and around 85 million unique TCR sequences. The genetic ancestry cluster associated with self-reported Caucasian donors included roughly four fifths of the 300 to 400 genotyped donors. The study aimed to test whether cataloging public T cell receptors could reveal signatures of past pathogen exposure. Using immunosequencing, the study profiled T cell repertoires from fewer than 850 subjects and related those repertoires to cytomegalovirus serostatus. A separate validation cohort of approximately 120 different subjects was used in addition to the roughly 670-subject first cohort. To predict cytomegalovirus infection status, the study combined high-throughput TCR immunosequencing, statistical association of individual TCRs with disease status, and machine learning. A later analysis re-analyzed previously published TCR beta repertoires from about 600 donors and added high-resolution HLA genotyping to study TCR occurrence patterns. The later analysis used no new phenotypic data to find candidate immune exposures, relying instead on TCR beta sequences and their occurrence across donors. An earlier analysis of a few hundred of the donors applied high-throughput TCR beta sequencing to assess whether each TCR beta V gene segment acted as functional or pseudogenic. Donor age, sex, ethnicity and CMV serostatus were compiled alongside the repertoire data. A later genetic analysis took genome-wide SNP genotypes for about three fifths of the 666 donors and used that subset as a discovery cohort. All discovery cohort repertoires had been generated using a single sequencing platform. HLA typing covered class I and class II loci at four-digit resolution. The number of donors typed differed by locus, with roughly 629-640 for A, B, C, DRB1 and DQB1, 522 for DQA1, 600 to 610 for DPA1, and around 450 for DPB1. Five DR-DQ haplotypes were handled as single units for association and clustering, since linkage in the cohort was strong. Among almost 400 genotyped donors of the cohort, an average of approximately 240,000 unique TCR beta nucleotide sequences were sequenced per donor, roughly a sixth of them non-productive.

The paper as a whole reports these results and caveats: In a later analysis, the rate of TCR association differed among HLA loci, with DRB1 alleles having the most associated TCRs and HLA-C alleles having the fewest. Around 16 rarely observed V segments, including chromosome 9 orphons, were excluded from the earlier analysis of approximately 600 of the donors because counts were too low. When HLA alleles, especially DR and DQ, strongly co-occurred, TCR associations were difficult to assign to individual alleles. Correlated functional status among segregating V segments might be attributable to linkage disequilibrium, but an unknown experimental factor could not be ruled out. At a false discovery rate of 0.05, a later analysis linked fewer than 20,000 TCR beta sequences to specific HLA alleles. An earlier analysis of around 500 of the donors showed that most TCR beta V segments appeared in productive rearrangements either about 90% or about 30% of the time, which broadly matched IMGT annotations. For the cohort, immune exposure information was limited to CMV serostatus. This cohort had only TCR beta chains sequenced, and the lack of alpha or paired-chain data limited which features could be detected. An association between a missense DCLRE1C variant and V-gene and J-gene trimming of TCR beta chains was found in a later genetic analysis and replicated in an independent cohort. A further reported finding was that TCR beta sequences accurately predicted the HLA-A and HLA-B alleles for most subjects in the first cohort. A total of roughly 160 TCR beta chains were listed by the study as associated with cytomegalovirus. Compared with the 666-donor mean, donors in an Asian-associated ancestry cluster had fewer N-insertions in productive TCRs, according to a later genetic analysis. In a later analysis, most CMV-associated TCR beta chains were found to appear HLA-restricted, with HLA associations seemingly driven largely by CMV exposure. According to the authors, the approach could potentially be generalized to other disease states and immunological phenotypes. A group of highly shared sequence variants was considered likely to be a technical artifact of the sequencing pipeline. Most TCR sequences were seen in very few donors, while some public TCRs were found in many individuals. Because some donors lacked HLA typing at each locus, the association tests relied only on the typed subset. Compared with equally common non-associated chains, HLA-associated TCR beta chains in a later analysis were more clonally expanded and had lower generation probabilities. The presence/absence analyses assumed that sequencing depth was roughly uniform across donors, and that assumption may not be true. In vitro tests confirmed that a few of the cytomegalovirus-associated TCR beta chains recognize cytomegalovirus antigens. Cytomegalovirus status was reported to be diagnosed by the classifier with high specificity and sensitivity in both the original and validation cohorts. In a later analysis, several top co-occurrence clusters were reported to appear linked to parvovirus B19, influenza, CMV and Epstein-Barr virus. Some IMGT-functional V segments, including TRBV6-2 and TRBV6-3, could not be told apart with the 87-base-pair reads, so those segments were excluded.

The library was obtained by the immunoSEQ multiplex PCR assay. The multiplex PCR relied on a mix of 60 forward primers for TCR Vbeta segments and 13 reverse primers for TCR Jbeta segments. Amplification of the CDR3 region of rearranged TCR beta genes was performed with a multiplex PCR assay on genomic DNA. Amplified TCR beta libraries were sequenced as 87-base-pair reads on the Illumina HiSeq System. As for how the authors treated the data: In a later analysis, some 80 million unique TCR beta chains were counted across the roughly 610 repertoires, and roughly 11 million of these chains were shared by at least two donors. Raw reads were error-corrected and collapsed into unique sequences with a nearest-neighbor algorithm that merged closely related sequences to remove PCR and sequencing errors. V, D and J gene segments were assigned by aligning CDR3 sequences to IMGT reference sequences. Each retained sequence needed at least a six-nucleotide match to both a V gene segment and a J gene segment. A rearrangement was called productive if the CDR3 had no stop codons and remained in frame with V and J, and every other rearrangement was called non-productive. CDR3 was defined according to IMGT convention as the region running from the second conserved V-encoded cysteine to the conserved J-encoded phenylalanine. In an earlier analysis of more than 550 of the donors, sequences lacking an unambiguous match to a single V gene segment were excluded. In an earlier analysis of several hundred of the donors, V segments were called functional above 56.7% productive rearrangements and were called segregating when the between-donor standard deviation exceeded 5%. A statistical classification framework was developed to diagnose cytomegalovirus status using the catalog of TCR beta chain sequences. In a later analysis, V and J genes were assigned by comparing TCR nucleotide sequences against IMGT/GENE-DB human TR gene sequences. In a later analysis, CDR3 sequences and most-parsimonious VDJ recombination scenarios were assigned using the TCRdist pipeline. A later analysis defined each TCR beta chain by its CDR3 amino acid sequence plus V-gene family, and excluded reads lacking a unique V-gene family. A later analysis removed 500 to 600 highly shared, low-generation-probability nucleotide sequences to deal with suspected cross-contamination and a sequencing artifact. In a later analysis, a clonal expansion index for each public chain was calculated from normalized within-repertoire ranks of inferred template counts. In a later analysis, generation probabilities were computed using a VDJ recombination model fitted to out-of-frame rearrangements, and the results were checked against IGoR. Hypergeometric tests were used in a later analysis to score TCR-TCR, TCR-HLA and TCR-CMV co-occurrence, with a repertoire-size bias correction applied to the TCR pairs. In a later analysis, false discovery rates were estimated by permuting HLA or CMV assignments 20 times. A later analysis grouped co-occurring TCRs with DBSCAN, adding TCRdist sequence similarity when clustering within HLA-allele-positive subsets. Repertoires with fewer than 30,000 or more than 120,000 public chains were left out of co-occurrence clustering, as were about 5 repertoires with anomalous nucleotide sharing. TCRdb took over this immuneACCESS table, retaining in-frame rearrangements with V and J assigned. Such tables are incomplete; in checked studies, under half of the missing clones stem from an unresolved V gene, and the remainder is unexplained. V and J calls and clone size follow that table, whereas D and trimming were derived from the DNA. Across this sample there are about 160,000 clones, with roughly 72% seen only once. The top ten constitute around 6.8% of the sample.

The cohort consisted of 600 to 700 healthy bone marrow donors. At the time of sampling, every cohort member was nominally healthy, though immune exposures that went unrecorded were likely present. The donor was CMV seropositive and was included in the group of 250 to 300 seropositive cohort members. Every donor gave a peripheral blood sample, and the peripheral blood mononuclear cells from that sample were used for TCR beta sequencing. Genomic DNA was extracted from the blood cell samples with the Qiagen DNeasy Blood Extraction Kit. To note about this clone: What this receptor recognizes is not known. Qualities for individual bases were not recorded, and no much larger clone is one base off.

V and J lose 4 bases and 3 bases, and a span of 16 bases separates them. Spanning cysteine to phenylalanine, the CDR3 consists of 15 amino acids. The read is trimmed to its CDR3 DNA, 45 bases read in frame from base 1. Based on the germline V gene (reference sequence), the CDR1 and CDR2 sequences are MNHNY and SVGAGI. This clonotype was obtained from a man aged 35 to 55 in good health and CMV-seropositive. The sequence is built from TRBV6-6 and TRBJ2-7, with the D gene too uncertain to name. Input material: PBMCs. The DNA is TGTGCCAGCAGTTCCCCAACCCCCGGAGACTACGAGCAGTACTTC. It translates to CASSSPTPGDYEQYF.